This T cell receptor (beta chain) is drawn from a study of T cell responses to AZD1222 COVID-19 vaccine. Trimming left V 1 base short and J 6 bases short, with 10 bases between. The CDR3 has 14 amino acids. Germline CDR1 reads LNHDA; CDR2 reads SQIVND (reference sequence). Using immunoSEQ multiplex PCR, the repertoire was profiled, and TCRdb retains in-frame clones only, with some absent. The data contain more than 100,000 clones, around 94% of them singletons. Sample: peripheral blood, taken on day 0 of AZD1222 vaccination. The V call is TRBV19, the J call TRBJ2-1; D uncertain. This clonotype originated in an adult in good health. The CDR3 protein is CASSIAVAFNEQFF. The DNA for the CDR3 is TGTGCCAGTAGTATAGCGGTCGCATTCAATGAGCAGTTCTTC.